The source of this T cell receptor (beta chain) is a study of cytomegalovirus exposure and HLA in healthy donors. Study observations and caveats: The investigators catalogued 150 or so TCR beta chains as cytomegalovirus-associated. TRBV6-2, TRBV6-3 and other indistinguishable V segments were excluded. It was only CMV serostatus that was available as immune exposure information. Highest at DRB1 and lowest at HLA-C, TCR association rates differed among HLA loci in a later analysis.

A word on this clone: Its antigen is as yet unknown.

The CDR3 is 16 amino acids. Unmatched junction bases numbered 9, after V lost 5 bases and J lost 6 bases. CDR1 is SGHTA and CDR2 is FQGNSA in the germline V gene. Primers for the PCR totalled 60 Vbeta and 13 Jbeta. TCRdb's table, derived via immunoSEQ multiplex PCR, lists solely in-frame clones and lacks some. The data contain roughly 100,000 clones, more than 65% of them singletons. This receptor was obtained from a woman between 18 and 29 years old in good health and CMV-seropositive. This chain joins TRBV7-2 and TRBJ2-2; 10 bases fit TRBD2. Sequences were obtained from PBMCs. The CDR3 coding sequence is TGTGCCAGCAGCCGATTAAGCGGGAGGGGGTCCGGGGAGCTGTTTTTT. Protein: CASSRLSGRGSGELFF.